This TCR beta chain was profiled in a study of human T cells and chemical hapten exposure. TCRdb analysed the RACE reads with MiXCR anew, one entry per CDR3 protein. Of around 120,000 distinct CDR3 sequences in the sample, about 14% were seen once. Study results and caveats: Each of the donors had alopecia, so their immune responses may not resemble those of healthy people. Expanded TCRs showed more large CDR3 clusters than pre-sensitization or healthy control sets. TCRs exceeding a frequency of 1 in 1000 stayed unchanged under DPC sensitization.

Time point indicated: pre-sensitization, week 0. Indicated treatment: therapeutic diphenylcyclopropenone sensitization with weekly scalp DPC. With respect to this clonotype: What it recognizes is unknown.

Germline V CDR1 and CDR2: LGHNT, FRNRAP. The CDR3 is made up of 12 amino acids. V lost 6 bases and J lost 6, with 11 bases in between. The input for sequencing was whole blood, taken in connection with sensitization to the hapten diphenylcyclopropenone (DPC). V and J are TRBV12-5 and TRBJ1-1, with D hard to call. The sequence derives from a young woman with alopecia areata. Some clones in this sample may be carry-over from other donors' samples. In DNA, the CDR3 is TGTGCTAGTGGAACGGGGAAAGCTGAAGCTTTCTTT. Residues: CASGTGKAEAFF.